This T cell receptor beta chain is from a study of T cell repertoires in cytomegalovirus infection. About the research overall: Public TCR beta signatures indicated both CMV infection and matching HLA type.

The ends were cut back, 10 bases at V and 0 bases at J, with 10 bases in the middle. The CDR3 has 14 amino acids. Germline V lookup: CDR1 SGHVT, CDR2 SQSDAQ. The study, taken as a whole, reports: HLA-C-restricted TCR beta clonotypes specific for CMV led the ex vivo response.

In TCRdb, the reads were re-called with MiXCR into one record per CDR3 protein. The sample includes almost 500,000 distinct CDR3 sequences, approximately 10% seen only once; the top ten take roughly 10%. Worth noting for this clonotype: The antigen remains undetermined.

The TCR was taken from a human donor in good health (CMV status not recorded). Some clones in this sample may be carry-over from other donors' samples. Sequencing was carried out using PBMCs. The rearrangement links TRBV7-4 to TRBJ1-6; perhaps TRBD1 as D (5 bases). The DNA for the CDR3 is TGTGCCACCGCAGGGAGCTCCTATAATTCACCCCTCCACTTT. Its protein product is CATAGSSYNSPLHF.